The 28 T cell receptor beta chains listed next were all sequenced from one sample in a study of CD8 T cells in ankylosing spondylitis. TCRdb reprocessed the 5' RACE reads via MiXCR and lists one record per CDR3 protein. Among 210,000 or so distinct CDR3 sequences listed, over 7% were seen once. Sequencing input: blood, either unsorted or a sorted T cell fraction (not recorded which). All receptors come from a female donor with ankylosing spondylitis or in good health (not recorded which).

This clonotype was observed at least ten times. V and J are TRBV15 and TRBJ2-3; D might be TRBD1 (6 bases). The CDR3 has 17 residues. Germline V CDR1 and CDR2: LNHNV, YYDKDF (reference sequence). V lost 3 bases and J lost 1, with 17 bases in between. The CDR3 here is CATSSRPIGQRTDTQYF. Here the CDR3 DNA reads TGTGCCACCAGCAGTAGGCCAATCGGACAGCGCACAGATACGCAGTATTTT.

This clonotype was counted many times. The chain couples TRBV29-1 to TRBJ2-1; D gene uncertain. Germline CDR1 SQVTM, CDR2 ANQGSEA. V was pared by 7 bases and J by 5 bases, with 9 bases between. The CDR3 spans 11 residues. CDR3 coding DNA: TGCAGCGCCCGGACGAACAATGAGCAGTTCTTC. Translating it yields CSARTNNEQFF.

This clonotype was seen at least ten times. The V gene is TRBV2, the J gene TRBJ2-7, with TRBD1 matching over 10 bases. The trim removed 9 bases at V and 2 bases at J, leaving 1 base unmatched. Germline assignment: CDR1 SNHLY and CDR2 FYNNEI. The CDR3 covers 12 residues. The CDR3 sequence is CASGQGAYEQYF. Written as DNA, the CDR3 is TGTGCCAGTGGACAGGGGGCCTACGAGCAGTACTTC.

This clonotype was observed at least ten times. The chain's CDR3 is CASSLNRRTYEQYF. Written as DNA, the CDR3 is TGCGCCAGCAGCTTAAACAGGCGAACCTACGAGCAGTACTTC. The chain couples TRBV5-1 to TRBJ2-7; possible D gene TRBD1, 5 bases. CDR1 is SGHRS, CDR2 YFSETQ, per germline. Between the trimmed V and J ends, which lost 2 bases and 2 bases, there was a span of 11 bases. The CDR3 sequence is 14 residues long.

This clonotype was counted many times. The chain recombines TRBV5-1 with TRBJ2-1; D may be TRBD1 (6 bases). Germline V gene data show CDR1 as SGHRS and CDR2 as YFSETQ. CDR3 length equals 15 residues. V lost 8 bases to trimming and J lost 0 bases, with 15 bases between them. The CDR3: CASTGIPPSYNEQFF. The DNA for the CDR3 is TGCGCCAGTACAGGGATCCCTCCCTCCTACAATGAGCAGTTCTTC.

This clonotype occurred many times. The CDR3 spells CAIAGGNEQFF. The CDR3 region has the DNA TGTGCCATCGCAGGGGGAAATGAGCAGTTCTTC. The chain links TRBV10-3 to TRBJ2-1, with 7 bases matching TRBD1. The J segment lost 7 bases and the V segment lost 8 bases, leaving 2 bases of the junction unmatched. The CDR3 sequence is 11 residues long. In germline, CDR1 is ENHRY, CDR2 SYGVKD.

Ten or more counts support this clonotype. The rearrangement joins TRBV28 to TRBJ2-7, with D perhaps TRBD1 (5 bases). V was cut by 6 bases and J by 6 bases, with 9 bases left in between. The CDR3 is 11 residues long. From germline, CDR1 is MDHEN and CDR2 SYDVKM. The CDR3 protein is CASSLRVEQYF. CDR3 nucleotide sequence: TGTGCCAGCAGCCTCAGGGTCGAGCAGTACTTC.

The V call is TRBV5-1, the J call TRBJ1-1; D gene ambiguous. Germline CDR1 reads SGHRS; CDR2 reads YFSETQ. The CDR3 has 15 amino acids. V lost 4 bases to trimming and J lost 1 base, with 14 bases between them. The CDR3 DNA sequence: TGCGCCAGCAGCGCCCATGGCGACCCGAACACTGAAGCTTTCTTT. It specifies CASSAHGDPNTEAFF. Complete variable domain (other parts from reference TRBV5-1 and TRBJ1-1): KAGVTQTPRYLIKTRGQQVTLSCSPISGHRSVSWYQQTPGQGLQFLFEYFSETQRNKGNFPGRFSGRQFSNSRSEMNVSTLELGDSALYLCASSAHGDPNTEAFFGQGTRLTVV.

This clonotype was counted many times. The chain employs TRBV5-1 and TRBJ1-5; 8 bases are shared with TRBD1. In germline, CDR1 is SGHRS, CDR2 YFSETQ. V lost 2 bases to trimming and J lost 2 bases; unmatched junction nucleotides: 3. The CDR3 contains 15 residues. This chain's CDR3 is CASSLGQGGNQPQHF. The CDR3 DNA is TGCGCCAGCAGCTTAGGACAGGGCGGCAATCAGCCCCAGCATTTT.

This clonotype was counted many times. The chain joins TRBV6-5 to TRBJ1-1; D unclear. The length of the CDR3 is 11 residues. The germline V and J ends were trimmed by 6 bases and 7 bases, with 9 bases remaining between them. Per the germline V gene, CDR1 is MNHEY and CDR2 is SVGAGI. The CDR3 spells CASRSGVEAFF. Here the CDR3 DNA reads TGTGCCAGCAGATCTGGGGTTGAAGCTTTCTTT.

This clonotype was recorded many times. One end of the junction varies from germline; a read error may be responsible. The chain joins TRBV29-1 to TRBJ1-5; D is unclear. This CDR3 comprises 12 residues. The germline V gene has CDR1 SQVTM and CDR2 ANQGSEA. The CDR3 here is CSVKEGNQPQHF. CDR3 DNA sequence: TGCAGCGTTAAAGAGGGTAATCAGCCCCAGCATTTT.

In this sample, this clonotype turned up many times. The V gene is TRBV7-2, the J gene TRBJ2-7, with 7 nucleotides matching TRBD1. Per the germline V gene, CDR1 is SGHTA and CDR2 is FQGNSA. The junction had 11 bases not matched to a gene; V was cut back by 5 bases and J by 7 bases. The CDR3 runs 14 residues. This CDR3 is CASSPGTAFGEQYF. The DNA for the CDR3 is TGTGCCAGCAGCCCCGGGACAGCCTTTGGGGAGCAGTACTTC.

This clonotype came up many times. V usage is TRBV9 and J usage is TRBJ2-3, with no clear D. Trimming cost V 0 bases and J 4 bases, with 3 bases left between them. The CDR3 is 12 amino acids. Germline V lookup: CDR1 SGDLS, CDR2 YYNGEE. This CDR3 is CASSVGADTQYF. DNA of the CDR3: TGTGCCAGCAGCGTAGGGGCAGATACGCAGTATTTT. Combining the CDR3 with reference TRBV9 and TRBJ2-3 gives the whole variable domain DSGVTQTPKHLITATGQRVTLRCSPRSGDLSVYWYQQSLDQGLQFLIQYYNGEERAKGNILERFSAQQFPDLHSELNLSSLELGDSALYFCASSVGADTQYFGPGTRLTVL.

This clonotype was seen only a few times. CDR3 amino acids: CASSLRASSGYTF. DNA for the CDR3: TGTGCCAGCAGTTTAAGGGCTTCGTCTGGCTACACCTTC. The chain recombines TRBV12-3 or TRBV12-4 with TRBJ1-2; D uncertain. The CDR3 contains 13 residues. V lost 2 bases and J 7 bases, leaving 11 bases between the germline ends.

This clonotype was seen many times. The V and J genes are TRBV10-3 and TRBJ2-5; 7 bases fit TRBD2. The CDR3 covers 13 residues. Germline CDR1 is ENHRY and CDR2 is SYGVKD. V was pared by 8 bases and J by 5 bases, with 8 bases of the junction left unmatched. The CDR3 loop reads CAIARREWETQYF. CDR3 in DNA: TGTGCCATCGCGAGGCGGGAGTGGGAGACCCAGTACTTC.

Concerning this clonotype itself: A much larger clone lies a single base off, so this may be a read error. This rearrangement joins TRBV20-1 to TRBJ2-7; 8 bases map to TRBD1. The CDR3 sequence is 13 residues long. Germline values: CDR1 DFQATT, CDR2 SNEGSKA (reference sequence). V gave up 6 bases and J gave up 9 bases; unmatched junction bases: 13. CDR3 nucleotide sequence: TGCAGTGCAAAGAATAGGACCACAGGGGGGCAGTACTTC. Protein: CSAKNRTTGGQYF.

This clonotype was detected only a few times. The chain couples TRBV27 to TRBJ1-5, with D uncertain. Trimming cost V 10 bases and J 4 bases, with 20 bases left between them. Germline V gene lookup returns CDR1 MNHEY and CDR2 SMNVEV (reference sequence). The CDR3 extends over 15 amino acids. Written as DNA, the CDR3 is TGTGCCACCTTTAGGCCACACGGGGAAAATCAGCCCCAGCATTTT. It codes for CATFRPHGENQPQHF.

The chain employs TRBV5-4 and TRBJ2-1; TRBD2 is a possible D gene (6 bases). In germline, CDR1 is SGHNT, CDR2 YYREEE (reference sequence). Trimming shortened V by 3 bases and J by 2 bases, and 15 bases separated the two germline ends. The CDR3 contains 16 residues. In DNA, the CDR3 is TGTGCCAGCAGCTCATCTAGCGCTGACACCTACAATGAGCAGTTCTTC. As protein: CASSSSSADTYNEQFF.

This clonotype appeared a few times. The chain links TRBV6-2 or TRBV6-3 to TRBJ2-1; 14 bases match TRBD2. Germline V lookup: CDR1 MNHEY, CDR2 SVGEGT. This CDR3 is 15 amino acids long. The ends lost 4 bases at V and 14 bases at J; junction bases unmatched: 10. The CDR3 loop reads CASSSSPGTSGREFF. CDR3 in DNA: TGTGCCAGCAGTTCCTCGCCCGGGACTAGCGGGAGAGAGTTCTTC.

V is TRBV7-2 and J is TRBJ2-3; D is uncertain. CDR1 and CDR2 (germline): SGHTA, FQGNSA. The CDR3 is made up of 14 amino acids. Deletions cut 5 bases from V and 7 bases from J, with 16 bases between. The CDR3, as DNA: TGTACCAGCAGCACCGCCAGCGTGGGTAATACGCAGTATTTT. Translating gives CTSSTASVGNTQYF.

This clonotype was seen repeatedly, ten times or more. The chain recombines TRBV5-1 with TRBJ2-1; tentative D call: TRBD1 (5 bases). The CDR3 covers 15 residues. Germline values: CDR1 SGHRS, CDR2 YFSETQ. V shed 4 bases and J shed 7 bases, with 18 bases lying between them. CDR3 in DNA: TGCGCCAGCAGCCCAACAGGCGGTCTGGGGAATGAGCAGTTCTTC. Protein: CASSPTGGLGNEQFF.

The chain uses TRBV9 and TRBJ2-5, with D maybe TRBD2 (6 bases). CDR3 length: 15 amino acids. Trimming cost V 0 bases and J 4 bases, with 13 bases left between them. From germline, CDR1 is SGDLS and CDR2 YYNGEE. CDR3 loop: CASSVGGKLRETQYF. The DNA of the CDR3 is TGTGCCAGCAGCGTAGGCGGGAAACTTCGAGAGACCCAGTACTTC.

The sample holds many counts of this clonotype. The chain uses TRBV20-1 and TRBJ2-3; 9 nucleotides match TRBD2. The length of the CDR3 is 15 residues. Germline V gives CDR1 DFQATT, CDR2 SNEGSKA (reference sequence). The V segment lost 3 bases and the J segment 0 bases; nucleotides outside the gene matches: 4. The CDR3: CSASSAGGSTDTQYF. DNA of the CDR3: TGCAGTGCTAGTTCCGCGGGAGGGAGCACAGATACGCAGTATTTT.

This clonotype came up many times. CDR3 region: CASSRGRASSDEQFF. As DNA, the CDR3 is TGTGCCAGCAGTCGCGGGAGGGCCAGCTCTGATGAGCAGTTCTTC. The chain combines TRBV6-4 with TRBJ2-1, with 9 bases fitting TRBD2. Germline V CDR1 and CDR2: MRHNA, SNTAGT. With V trimmed by 5 bases and J by 8 bases, 10 bases remained unmatched. This CDR3 is 15 amino acids long.

This clonotype was seen at least ten times. The chain recombines TRBV7-8 with TRBJ2-2; D is unresolved. The germline gives CDR1 SGHVS, CDR2 FQNEAQ. This CDR3 has 15 amino acids. The ends were cut back, 5 bases at V and 5 bases at J, with 15 bases in the middle. In DNA, the CDR3 is TGTGCCAGCAGCCCTAGTGTACTTCATACCGGGGAGCTGTTTTTT. It translates to CASSPSVLHTGELFF.

This clonotype was recorded at least ten times. The DNA of the CDR3 is TGTGCCAGCAGCCCGGTCTTGGATTCACCCCTCCACTTT. Translation: CASSPVLDSPLHF. The genes are TRBV27 and TRBJ1-6; no definite D call. Trimming removed 6 bases from V and 8 bases from J, with 11 bases in between. This CDR3 region has 13 residues. Germline values: CDR1 MNHEY, CDR2 SMNVEV (reference sequence).

At least ten counts were recorded for this clonotype. The chain combines TRBV5-1 with TRBJ1-4; D gene ambiguous. Germline V gene data show CDR1 as SGHRS and CDR2 as YFSETQ. The CDR3 is 13 residues long. Trimming removed 5 bases at V and 2 bases at J, with 7 bases between. This CDR3 reads CASREGTNEKLFF. The CDR3 nucleotides are TGCGCCAGCAGGGAAGGGACTAATGAAAAACTGTTTTTT.

This clonotype showed up many times. CDR3 coding DNA: TGTGCCAGCAGTCCCCAGGTTAACTATGGCTACACCTTC. Its translation is CASSPQVNYGYTF. This rearrangement joins TRBV12-3 or TRBV12-4 to TRBJ1-2; no clear D gene. This CDR3 has 13 residues. The V end lost 5 bases, the J end lost 1 base, and 8 bases lay between the germline ends.